The T cell receptor beta chain under discussion was sequenced for a study of blood T cell repertoires in COVID-19. Produced via immunoSEQ multiplex PCR; TCRdb's table is partial and in-frame only. The data contain around 270,000 clones, around nine tenths of them singletons. Trimming cost V 1 base and J 7 bases; bases outside gene matches: 9. Looked up from germline, CDR1 is LNHDA and CDR2 is SQIVND (reference sequence). The length of the CDR3 is 16 residues. Source material: peripheral blood. The TCR was taken from an older woman with COVID-19, enrolled during active disease. J is TRBJ2-2 and V is TRBV19, with 7 bases aligning to TRBD2. The DNA for the CDR3 is TGTGCCAGTAGTATAGCCCTCGGACTAGGAATCGGGGAGCTGTTTTTT. It translates to CASSIALGLGIGELFF.